These 17 T cell receptor beta chains were sequenced from one sample in a study of regulatory dendritic cells for organ transplantation. Allogeneic regulatory or mature dendritic cells were co-cultured for four to six days with CFSE-labeled sorted T cells at 1:10. Clones were sequenced by immunoSEQ multiplex PCR, and TCRdb holds only the in-frame ones, with some missing. The table includes approximately 12,000 clones, roughly 73% detected once. For these TCRs, the target antigens are not known. Sample: naive CD8+ T cells from blood cultured with regulatory dendritic cells. Subset specified: CD45RA+ naive T cells. Every receptor here comes from a human donor in good health.

The chain recombines TRBV19 with TRBJ1-5, with TRBD1 matching 7 bases. This CDR3 comprises 14 residues. V lost 5 bases, J lost 7 bases, and 8 bases stayed unmatched. Germline values: CDR1 LNHDA, CDR2 SQIVND (reference sequence). DNA for the CDR3: TGTGCCAGTAGTCCCCAGGGGGTTTGGCAGCCCCAGCATTTT. It encodes CASSPQGVWQPQHF.

This chain uses TRBV4-1 with TRBJ2-3; perhaps D is TRBD1 or TRBD2 (5 bases each). The germline V and J ends were trimmed by 5 bases and 5 bases, with 17 bases remaining between them. Germline CDR1 is MGHRA and CDR2 is YSYEKL. The CDR3 is made up of 15 amino acids. CDR3 sequence (DNA): TGCGCCAGCAGCGAAGGGACCGGGGTTAGAGATACGCAGTATTTT. It codes for CASSEGTGVRDTQYF.

The chain uses TRBV10-2 and TRBJ2-1; TRBD1 matches 7 bases. Looked up from germline, CDR1 is WSHSY and CDR2 is SAAADI. Losses at the gene ends were 9 bases for V and 4 bases for J; bases not matched to a gene: 6. The CDR3 sequence is 13 residues long. CDR3 sequence reads: CASRQGKYNEQFF. The CDR3 DNA is TGCGCCAGTAGACAGGGAAAATACAATGAGCAGTTCTTC.

The chain is built from TRBV5-6 and TRBJ2-7; D is uncertain. Trimming stripped 3 bases from V and 0 bases from J, with 10 bases between. CDR3 length: 14 residues. Per the germline V gene, CDR1 is SGHDT and CDR2 is YYEEEE. CDR3 sequence reads: CASSSSTLSYEQYF. The CDR3 region has the DNA TGTGCCAGCAGCTCCTCTACCCTCTCCTACGAGCAGTACTTC.

This sequence joins TRBV6-1 and TRBJ2-7; TRBD1 matches 8 bases. V gave up 10 bases and J gave up 2 bases; unmatched junction bases: 4. This CDR3 has 12 amino acids. Germline V gene lookup returns CDR1 MNHNS and CDR2 SASEGT. CDR3 loop: CATGTGPYEQYF. The CDR3 DNA reads TGTGCCACCGGGACAGGTCCCTACGAGCAGTACTTC.

This sequence joins TRBV2 and TRBJ1-1; D is possibly TRBD1 (6 bases). Trimming removed 8 bases at V and 1 base at J, with 14 bases between. Looked up from germline, CDR1 is SNHLY and CDR2 is FYNNEI. The CDR3 sequence is 14 residues long. This CDR3 reads CASFWYRENTEAFF. Here the CDR3 DNA reads TGTGCCAGCTTTTGGTACAGGGAGAACACTGAAGCTTTCTTT.

The rearrangement uses TRBV5-6 and TRBJ1-1; TRBD1 matches at 7 bases. Germline CDR1 is SGHDT and CDR2 is YYEEEE. Losses at the gene ends were 4 bases for V and 4 bases for J; bases not matched to a gene: 10. The CDR3 is 15 residues long. The CDR3 DNA sequence: TGTGCCAGCAGCCGATCATTTACAGGGGTCACTGAAGCTTTCTTT. As protein: CASSRSFTGVTEAFF.

The chain uses TRBV5-6 and TRBJ2-7; 8 bases map to TRBD2. CDR3 size: 16 residues. Germline assignment: CDR1 SGHDT and CDR2 YYEEEE. With V trimmed by 0 bases and J by 0 bases, 5 bases remained unmatched. CDR3 loop: CASSLVQRGFSYEQYF. In nucleotides, the CDR3 is TGTGCCAGCAGCTTGGTCCAGCGGGGGTTCTCCTACGAGCAGTACTTC.

This chain connects TRBV29-1 to TRBJ2-7; a weak D match, TRBD2 (6 bases). The V gene lost 6 bases and the J gene lost 0 bases, with 12 bases spanning the gap. This CDR3 contains 13 residues. CDR1 and CDR2 (germline): SQVTM, ANQGSEA. The CDR3 bases are TGCAGCGTGCAGGGACTGGACTCCTACGAGCAGTACTTC. Protein: CSVQGLDSYEQYF.

This clone was counted a few times. V usage is TRBV6-1 and J usage is TRBJ1-3; 9 nucleotides align to TRBD1. The CDR3 length is 18 residues. Losses at the gene ends were 3 bases for V and 0 bases for J; bases not matched to a gene: 9. Germline values: CDR1 MNHNS, CDR2 SASEGT. The CDR3 nucleotides are TGTGCCAGCAGTGAGGGCGGGACAGGGCTGAGCTCTGGAAACACCATATATTTT. Encoded protein: CASSEGGTGLSSGNTIYF.

The chain uses TRBV4-1 and TRBJ2-3; a possible D gene is TRBD1 (6 bases). Germline assignment: CDR1 MGHRA and CDR2 YSYEKL. With 2 bases removed from V and 4 bases from J, the gap between germline ends came to 13 bases. The CDR3 sequence is 15 residues long. CDR3: CASSQKGGGSDTQYF. The CDR3 bases are TGCGCCAGCAGCCAAAAAGGTGGGGGCTCAGATACGCAGTATTTT.

The chain recombines TRBV7-9 with TRBJ1-2; tentatively, D is TRBD1 (5 bases). Trimming shortened V by 5 bases and J by 0 bases, and 10 bases separated the two germline ends. The germline V gene has CDR1 SEHNR and CDR2 FQNEAQ (reference sequence). This CDR3 has 14 amino acids. The CDR3 spells CASSPGGSNYGYTF. DNA of the CDR3: TGTGCCAGCAGCCCGGGGGGGTCTAACTATGGCTACACCTTC.

Sample share makes this clone medium-sized (0.01 to 0.1%). This chain links TRBV7-6 with TRBJ2-1; 10 nucleotides line up with TRBD2. Per the germline V gene, CDR1 is SGHVS and CDR2 is FNYEAQ. Trimming took 1 base from V and 7 from J; bases not matched to a gene: 10. CDR3 length: 17 amino acids. CDR3 residues: CASSLGRSGGAGNEQFF. The CDR3 DNA sequence: TGTGCCAGCAGCTTAGGTCGAAGCGGGGGGGCCGGGAATGAGCAGTTCTTC.

This chain joins TRBV29-1 and TRBJ2-7, with 9 bases that match TRBD2. Unmatched junction bases numbered 8, after V lost 0 bases and J lost 2 bases. The CDR3 runs 16 residues. Germline lookup yields CDR1 SQVTM and CDR2 ANQGSEA. CDR3 sequence reads: CSVEEWGSGGTYEQYF. The CDR3 DNA sequence: TGCAGCGTTGAAGAATGGGGTAGCGGGGGAACCTACGAGCAGTACTTC.

V usage is TRBV7-3 and J usage is TRBJ2-3; TRBD2 matches 13 bases. J gave up 4 bases and V 5 bases, and 6 bases lay outside the gene matches. CDR3 size: 16 residues. The germline gives CDR1 SGHTA, CDR2 FQGTGA. In DNA form, the CDR3 reads TGTGCCAGCAGCATCGGACTAGCGGGGGTCGCAGATACGCAGTATTTT. It translates to CASSIGLAGVADTQYF.

This chain joins TRBV4-1 and TRBJ2-7; 8 positions match TRBD1. Looked up from germline, CDR1 is MGHRA and CDR2 is YSYEKL. This CDR3 region has 17 residues. The junction had 11 bases not matched to a gene; V was cut back by 0 bases and J by 4 bases. The CDR3 DNA sequence: TGCGCCAGCAGCCAAGATGAGACAGGGGTGTTTTCGTACGAGCAGTACTTC. Its translation: CASSQDETGVFSYEQYF.

The gene calls are TRBV7-6 and TRBJ1-2, with TRBD1 identical over 11 bases. The CDR3 length is 14 residues. The germline V gene has CDR1 SGHVS and CDR2 FNYEAQ. J lost 4 bases, V lost 5 bases, and 3 bases had no gene match. As DNA, the CDR3 is TGTGCCAGCAGCGTCGGGACAGGGGGCTATGGCTACACCTTC. Residues: CASSVGTGGYGYTF.